Described below is a single T cell receptor beta chain sequence and its context. What it binds is unknown. The record originates from a study of cytomegalovirus exposure and HLA in healthy donors. Study-wide context: The study placed 70% to 85% of its 350 to 450 genotyped donors in the Caucasian-associated ancestry cluster.

The PCR employed 60 Vbeta primers together with 13 Jbeta primers. The assay was immunoSEQ multiplex PCR, and TCRdb's table has in-frame clones only and misses some. The table records about 130,000 clones, 55% to 75% of them present only once. V was pared by 2 bases and J by 2 bases, with 8 bases of the junction left unmatched. The germline V gene encodes CDR1 SGHTA and CDR2 FQGTGA. This CDR3 has 16 residues. Study observations and caveats: Exclusion applied to some V segments, including TRBV6-2 and TRBV6-3, as they were indistinguishable. For most TCR beta V segments, an earlier analysis put the productive rate at about 87% or about 30% of the time. A later analysis reportedly found that, within productive TCRs, an Asian-associated ancestry cluster had fewer N-insertions than the mean observed across the roughly 670 donors.

The sequenced sample consisted of PBMCs. This clonotype was obtained from a man younger than 45 in good health and CMV-seronegative. This chain links TRBV7-3 with TRBJ2-5, with 7 bases aligning to TRBD1. DNA for the CDR3: TGTGCCAGCAGCTTAGGCGGTTGGACAGGTCAAGAGACCCAGTACTTC. The encoded protein is CASSLGGWTGQETQYF.